Below are 17 T cell receptor beta chains sequenced from a single sample in a study of T cells in Graves' hyperthyroidism and ophthalmopathy. Amplification yielded TCR beta CDR3 regions, with RNA transcripts as the source. Initially, a first-round RT-PCR of the TCR CDR3 employed the HTBI primer set. One entry per CDR3 protein results from TCRdb running MiXCR on the multiplex PCR reads. The table records fewer than 250,000 distinct CDR3 sequences, over 20% of them present only once. Input material: blood. Every receptor here comes from a middle-aged woman with Graves' ophthalmopathy.

The chain employs TRBV28 and TRBJ1-1; D remains ambiguous. CDR1 MDHEN and CDR2 SYDVKM come from the germline V gene. The CDR3 length is 14 residues. V was shortened by 8 bases and J by 4 bases, with 17 bases between the two germline ends. The CDR3 DNA follows: TGTGCCAGCTCGAAGCGTACACCTCCCACTGAAGCTTTCTTT. Residues: CASSKRTPPTEAFF.

This chain links TRBV5-1 with TRBJ2-5; D not certain. Germline CDR1 and CDR2: SGHRS and YFSETQ. V was trimmed by 0 bases and J by 5 bases, leaving 8 bases between them. The CDR3 totals 13 residues. The DNA of the CDR3 is TGCGCCAGCAGCTTGGCTGCATCGGAGACCCAGTACTTC. Translation: CASSLAASETQYF. The variable domain in full, with the rest retrieved from reference TRBV5-1 and TRBJ2-5, is KAGVTQTPRYLIKTRGQQVTLSCSPISGHRSVSWYQQTPGQGLQFLFEYFSETQRNKGNFPGRFSGRQFSNSRSEMNVSTLELGDSALYLCASSLAASETQYFGPGTRLLVL.

The CDR3 loop is CASSLAFTGRETQYF. The DNA of the CDR3 is TGTGCCAGCAGCTTAGCTTTTACAGGCCGGGAGACCCAGTACTTC. The chain is built from TRBV7-8 and TRBJ2-5; weak D call: TRBD1 (5 bases). The CDR3 spans 15 residues. Germline loops: CDR1 SGHVS, CDR2 FQNEAQ. Deletions cut 0 bases from V and 5 bases from J, with 13 bases between. Based on the CDR3 plus reference TRBV7-8 and TRBJ2-5, the full variable domain is GAGVSQSPRYKVAKRGQDVALRCDPISGHVSLFWYQQALGQGPEFLTYFQNEAQLDKSGLPSDRFFAERPEGSVSTLKIQRTQQEDSAVYLCASSLAFTGRETQYFGPGTRLLVL.

This clonotype was seen repeatedly, ten times or more. The chain is built from TRBV6-2 or TRBV6-3 and TRBJ1-1; maybe TRBD1 (5 bases). Germline lookup yields CDR1 MNHEY and CDR2 SVGEGT. V gave up 2 bases and J gave up 3 bases, with 7 bases separating them. The CDR3 totals 13 residues. DNA for the CDR3: TGTGCCAGCAGTTACGTGGGGGACACTGAAGCTTTCTTT. This translates into CASSYVGDTEAFF.

The chain is built from TRBV6-1 and TRBJ2-7; D is unclear. V gave up 3 bases and J gave up 6 bases, with 9 bases separating them. Germline CDR1 MNHNS, CDR2 SASEGT. This CDR3 comprises 12 residues. CDR3 nucleotide sequence: TGTGCCAGCAGTGATGAAGGTTTCGAGCAGTACTTC. Protein: CASSDEGFEQYF.

This clonotype has at least ten counts. The chain has TRBV7-3 and TRBJ2-1; D not certain. This CDR3 comprises 13 residues. V lost 1 base, J lost 7 bases, and 8 bases lay in between. Germline loops: CDR1 SGHTA, CDR2 FQGTGA. Here the CDR3 reads CASSLISGNEQFF. The CDR3 coding sequence is TGTGCCAGCAGCTTAATCTCGGGTAATGAGCAGTTCTTC.

This clonotype was seen repeatedly, ten times or more. CDR3 in DNA: TGCAGTGCTAACCGACAGGGAACCTACAAAAACATTCAGTACTTC. Translated, it gives CSANRQGTYKNIQYF. This chain uses TRBV20-1 with TRBJ2-4; 7 bases are shared with TRBD1. The germline gives CDR1 DFQATT, CDR2 SNEGSKA (reference sequence). Trimming at V came to 4 bases and at J to 3 bases, leaving 9 bases not matched to a gene. The CDR3 runs to 15 residues.

This clonotype showed up many times. The V and J genes are TRBV29-1 and TRBJ2-7, with a weak D call TRBD1 (5 bases). This CDR3 has 13 residues. Trimming shortened V by 4 bases and J by 0 bases, and 10 bases separated the two germline ends. Per the germline V gene, CDR1 is SQVTM and CDR2 is ANQGSEA. CDR3 loop: CSVVRTTSYEQYF. The CDR3 nucleotides read TGCAGCGTTGTCAGGACAACCTCCTACGAGCAGTACTTC.

The CDR3 here is CASRKGLAGGNYEQYF. DNA of the CDR3: TGTGCCAGCAGAAAGGGGCTAGCGGGAGGAAACTACGAGCAGTACTTC. The chain links TRBV6-2 or TRBV6-3 to TRBJ2-7; 11 nucleotides agree with TRBD2. Per the germline V gene, CDR1 is MNHEY and CDR2 is SVGEGT. Germline trimming cut 6 bases from V and 3 bases from J; bases unmatched to any gene: 10. The CDR3 totals 16 residues.

This clonotype was found a few times. CDR3 residues: CASSSAAENTIYF. The CDR3 DNA reads as TGTGCCAGCAGCTCAGCCGCCGAAAACACCATATATTTT. The chain carries TRBV6-1 and TRBJ1-3; D ambiguous. Germline CDR1 is MNHNS and CDR2 is SASEGT. This CDR3 is built from 13 residues. V lost 6 bases and J lost 6, with 12 bases in between.

This clonotype was counted between two and nine times. The V gene is TRBV28, the J gene TRBJ2-7; 8 positions agree with TRBD1. V dropped 10 bases and J dropped 3; count of bases not matched to a gene: 8. The CDR3 runs to 13 residues. Germline CDR1 MDHEN, CDR2 SYDVKM. The CDR3 region has the DNA TGTGCCACCAAGGGACAGGAAAACTACGAGCAGTACTTC. As protein: CATKGQENYEQYF.

This clonotype showed up many times. This sequence joins TRBV7-3 and TRBJ1-1; D is unclear. CDR1 and CDR2 (germline): SGHTA, FQGTGA. This CDR3 region has 18 residues. Trimming took 3 bases from V and 1 from J, leaving 21 bases between them. The CDR3 here is CASSFGPGGLAPNTEAFF. The CDR3 DNA reads TGTGCCAGCAGCTTTGGCCCCGGCGGTCTGGCCCCGAACACTGAAGCTTTCTTT.

The chain joins TRBV30 to TRBJ1-1; 7 positions match TRBD1. After removal of 2 bases from V and 0 bases from J, the junction contained 3 bases not matched to a gene. The CDR3 consists of 14 residues. Germline loops: CDR1 GTSNPN, CDR2 SVGIG (reference sequence). The chain's CDR3 is CAWSRDRLNTEAFF. CDR3 DNA sequence: TGTGCCTGGAGTCGGGACAGACTGAACACTGAAGCTTTCTTT. The full variable domain, completed using reference TRBV30 and TRBJ1-1, is SQTIHQWPATLVQPVGSPLSLECTVEGTSNPNLYWYRQAAGRGLQLLFYSVGIGQISSEVPQNLSASRPQDRQFILSSKKLLLSDSGFYLCAWSRDRLNTEAFFGQGTRLTVV.

At least ten counts were recorded for this clonotype. The chain is built from TRBV11-2 and TRBJ2-7, with 7 bases aligning to TRBD1. The CDR3 loop spans 14 amino acids. After removal of 2 bases from V and 3 bases from J, the junction contained 4 bases not matched to a gene. Germline values: CDR1 SGHAT, CDR2 FQNNGV. The CDR3 region is CASSLIGQDYEQYF. The CDR3 DNA sequence: TGTGCCAGCAGCTTAATTGGACAGGACTACGAGCAGTACTTC.

This clonotype was seen many times. The chain links TRBV11-2 to TRBJ1-2; TRBD1 matches at 9 bases. V lost 2 bases, J lost 7 bases, and 11 bases stayed unmatched. From germline, CDR1 is SGHAT and CDR2 FQNNGV. This CDR3 is built from 16 residues. The CDR3 sequence: CASSLLWDREGSGYTF. The CDR3 nucleotides read TGTGCCAGCAGCTTACTGTGGGACAGGGAGGGGTCTGGCTACACCTTC.

The sample holds many counts of this clonotype. V is TRBV7-2 and J is TRBJ1-2; 12 nucleotides agree with TRBD1. Germline V gives CDR1 SGHTA, CDR2 FQGNSA. CDR3 size: 14 residues. Unmatched junction bases numbered 5, after V lost 4 bases and J lost 8 bases. The CDR3 DNA sequence: TGTGCCAGCAGCTCGGGACAGGGGGCTGGCGGCTACACCTTC. This translates into CASSSGQGAGGYTF.

The chain has TRBV12-3 or TRBV12-4 and TRBJ2-7; 10 nucleotides agree with TRBD2. The V segment lost 6 bases and the J segment 3 bases; nucleotides outside the gene matches: 11. This CDR3 has 16 amino acids. The CDR3 DNA sequence: TGTGCCAGCAGAGGGACAGGTACTAGCGGGAACTACGAGCAGTACTTC. Its protein product is CASRGTGTSGNYEQYF.